This T cell receptor beta chain derives from a study of T cell repertoires in cytomegalovirus infection. TCRdb reprocessed the reads via MiXCR and lists one record per CDR3 protein. The data hold about a million distinct CDR3 sequences, with about 33% observed a single time. The CDR3 consists of 17 residues. V shed 3 bases and J 4 bases; nucleotides not matched to a gene: 14. From germline, CDR1 is KGHSH and CDR2 LQKENI. Comment on this clonotype: Its specificity is unknown.

V is TRBV18 and J is TRBJ2-5, with 7 positions matching TRBD2. The clonotype originates from a human donor in good health (CMV status not recorded). Some clones in this sample may be carry-over from other donors' samples. The sample here was cultured CD8+ T cells from PBMCs, taken from culture after CMV antigen stimulation. The CDR3 DNA reads TGTGCCAGCTCACCGTATGATGGGCGGGGGAGACGAGAGACCCAGTACTTC. This translates into CASSPYDGRGRRETQYF.